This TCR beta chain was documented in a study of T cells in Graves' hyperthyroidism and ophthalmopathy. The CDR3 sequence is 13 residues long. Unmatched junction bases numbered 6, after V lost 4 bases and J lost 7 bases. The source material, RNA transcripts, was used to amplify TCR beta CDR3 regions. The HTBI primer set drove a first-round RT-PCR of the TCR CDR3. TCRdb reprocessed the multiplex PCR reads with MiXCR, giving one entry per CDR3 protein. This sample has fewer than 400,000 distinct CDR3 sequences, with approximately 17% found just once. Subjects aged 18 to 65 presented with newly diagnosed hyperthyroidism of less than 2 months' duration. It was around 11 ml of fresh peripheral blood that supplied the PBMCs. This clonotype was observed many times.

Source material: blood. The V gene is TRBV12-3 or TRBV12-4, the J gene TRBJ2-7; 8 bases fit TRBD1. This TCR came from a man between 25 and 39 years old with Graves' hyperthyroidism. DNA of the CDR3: TGTGCCAGCAGTTCGGACAGGGCTCAGGAGCAGTACTTC. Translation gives CASSSDRAQEQYF.